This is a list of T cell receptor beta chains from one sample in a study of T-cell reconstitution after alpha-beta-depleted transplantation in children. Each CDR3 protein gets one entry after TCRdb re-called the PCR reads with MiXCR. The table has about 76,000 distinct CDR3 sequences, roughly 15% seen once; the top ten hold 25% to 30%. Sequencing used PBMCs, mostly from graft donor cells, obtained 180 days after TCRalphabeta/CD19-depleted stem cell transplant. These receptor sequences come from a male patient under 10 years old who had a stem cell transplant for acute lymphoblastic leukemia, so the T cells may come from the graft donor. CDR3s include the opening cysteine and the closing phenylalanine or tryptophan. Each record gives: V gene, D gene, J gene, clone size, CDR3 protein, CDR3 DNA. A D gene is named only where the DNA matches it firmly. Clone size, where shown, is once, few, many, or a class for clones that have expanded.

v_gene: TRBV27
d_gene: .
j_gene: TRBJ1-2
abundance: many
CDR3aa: CASSSYGDYGYTF
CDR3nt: TGTGCCAGCAGTTCATACGGGGACTATGGCTACACCTTC

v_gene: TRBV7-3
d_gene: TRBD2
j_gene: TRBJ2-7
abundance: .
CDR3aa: CASSLAGGPSEQYF
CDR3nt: TGTGCCAGCAGCTTGGCGGGAGGGCCTAGCGAGCAGTACTTC

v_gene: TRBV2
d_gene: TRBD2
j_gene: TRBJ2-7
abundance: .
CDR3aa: CASRERETYEQYF
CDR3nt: TGTGCCAGCAGGGAGCGGGAAACCTACGAGCAGTACTTC

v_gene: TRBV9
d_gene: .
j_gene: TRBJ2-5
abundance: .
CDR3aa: CASSVARTWETQYF
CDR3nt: TGTGCCAGCAGCGTAGCTCGTACTTGGGAGACCCAGTACTTC

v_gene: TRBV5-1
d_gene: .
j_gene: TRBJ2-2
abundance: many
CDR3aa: CASSLVATGELFF
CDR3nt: TGTGCCAGCAGCTTAGTGGCCACCGGGGAGCTGTTTTTT

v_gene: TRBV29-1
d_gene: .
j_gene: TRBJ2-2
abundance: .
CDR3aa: CSVAGIMDGELFF
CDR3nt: TGCAGCGTTGCCGGCATTATGGACGGGGAGCTGTTTTTT

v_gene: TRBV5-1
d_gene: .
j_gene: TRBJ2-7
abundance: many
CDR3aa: CASSPDVLNEQYF
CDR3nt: TGCGCCAGCAGCCCGGACGTCCTCAACGAGCAGTACTTC

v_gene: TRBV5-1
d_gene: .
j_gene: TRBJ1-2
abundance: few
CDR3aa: CASSLGRAARYGYTF
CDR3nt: TGCGCCAGCAGCTTAGGTCGGGCAGCCAGATATGGCTACACCTTC

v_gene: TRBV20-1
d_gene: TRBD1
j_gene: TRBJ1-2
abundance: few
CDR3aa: CSAIDRAYGYTF
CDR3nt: TGCAGTGCTATTGACAGGGCCTATGGCTACACCTTC

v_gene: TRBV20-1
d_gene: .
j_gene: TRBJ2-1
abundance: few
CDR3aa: CSAARGDRAYNEQFF
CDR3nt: TGCAGTGCCGCGCGCGGGGACAGAGCTTACAATGAGCAGTTCTTC

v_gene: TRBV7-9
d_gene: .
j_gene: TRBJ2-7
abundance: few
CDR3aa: CASSSPTASYEQYF
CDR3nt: TGTGCCAGCAGCTCCCCGACAGCGTCCTACGAGCAGTACTTC

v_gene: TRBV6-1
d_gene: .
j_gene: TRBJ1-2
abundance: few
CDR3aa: CASRYGGYTF
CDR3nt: TGTGCCAGCAGATATGGTGGCTACACCTTC

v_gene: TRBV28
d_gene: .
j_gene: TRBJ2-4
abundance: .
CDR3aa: CASSLPGTPVAKNIQYF
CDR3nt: TGTGCCAGCAGTTTACCCGGGACTCCTGTAGCCAAAAACATTCAGTACTTC

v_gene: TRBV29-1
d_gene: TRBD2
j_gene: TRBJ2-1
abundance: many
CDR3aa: CSVCSGASSYNEQFF
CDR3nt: TGCAGCGTATGTAGCGGGGCGAGCTCCTACAATGAGCAGTTCTTC

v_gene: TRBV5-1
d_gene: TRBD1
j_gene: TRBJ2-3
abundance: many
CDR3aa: CASSSPGQGAPFSTDTQYF
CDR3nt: TGCGCCAGCAGCTCACCGGGACAGGGGGCCCCCTTTAGCACAGATACGCAGTATTTT

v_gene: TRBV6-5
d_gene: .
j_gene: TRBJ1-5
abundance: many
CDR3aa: CASSSLNQPQHF
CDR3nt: TGTGCCAGCAGTTCCCTCAATCAGCCCCAGCATTTT

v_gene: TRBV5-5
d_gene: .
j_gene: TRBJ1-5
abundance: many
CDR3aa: CASSLINSNQPQHF
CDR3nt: TGTGCCAGCAGCTTGATTAATAGCAATCAGCCCCAGCATTTT

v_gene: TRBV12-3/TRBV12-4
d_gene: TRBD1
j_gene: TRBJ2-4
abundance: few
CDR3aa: CASSRGQFLGIQYF
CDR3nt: TGTGCCAGCAGCAGGGGACAGTTTCTCGGGATTCAGTACTTC

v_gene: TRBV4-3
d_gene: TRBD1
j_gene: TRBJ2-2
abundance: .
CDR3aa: CASSQVKGQGALGTGELFF
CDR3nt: TGCGCCAGCAGCCAAGTCAAGGGACAGGGGGCGCTGGGCACCGGGGAGCTGTTTTTT

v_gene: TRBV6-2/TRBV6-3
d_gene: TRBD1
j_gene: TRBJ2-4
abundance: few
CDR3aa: CASSYHWTGISKNIQYF
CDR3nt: TGTGCCAGCAGTTATCACTGGACAGGTATTTCCAAAAACATTCAGTACTTC

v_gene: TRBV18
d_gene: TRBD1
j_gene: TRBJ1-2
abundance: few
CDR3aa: CASSPTGGRGYTF
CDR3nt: TGTGCCAGCTCACCAACAGGGGGCCGCGGCTACACCTTC

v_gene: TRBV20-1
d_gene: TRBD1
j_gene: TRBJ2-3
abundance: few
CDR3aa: CSASLGTGITDTQYF
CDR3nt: TGCAGTGCTAGTTTGGGGACAGGGATTACAGATACGCAGTATTTT

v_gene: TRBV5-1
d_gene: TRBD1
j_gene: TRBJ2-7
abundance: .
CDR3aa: CASSSTLDRGHYEQYF
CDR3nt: TGCGCCAGCAGCTCGACTCTGGACAGGGGGCATTACGAGCAGTACTTC

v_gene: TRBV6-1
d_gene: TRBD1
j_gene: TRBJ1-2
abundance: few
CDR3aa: CASSGMDRGDYGYTF
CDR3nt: TGTGCCAGCAGTGGAATGGACAGGGGAGACTATGGCTACACCTTC

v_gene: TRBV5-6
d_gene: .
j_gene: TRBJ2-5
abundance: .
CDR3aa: CASSLSLRETQYF
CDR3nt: TGTGCCAGCAGCCTGTCCCTTAGGGAGACCCAGTACTTC

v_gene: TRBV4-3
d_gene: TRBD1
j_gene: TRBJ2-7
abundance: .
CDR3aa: CASSQVQGAYEQYF
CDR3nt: TGCGCCAGCAGCCAAGTGCAGGGGGCATACGAGCAGTACTTC

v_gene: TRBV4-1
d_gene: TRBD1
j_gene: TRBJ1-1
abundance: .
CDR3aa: CASSPPRGGTEAFF
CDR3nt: TGCGCCAGCAGCCCCCCCAGGGGGGGGACTGAAGCTTTCTTT

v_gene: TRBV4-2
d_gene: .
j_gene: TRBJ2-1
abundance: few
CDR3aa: CASSQGVVVGGSSYNEQFF
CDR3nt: TGTGCCAGCAGCCAGGGAGTGGTGGTAGGGGGAAGCTCCTACAATGAGCAGTTCTTC

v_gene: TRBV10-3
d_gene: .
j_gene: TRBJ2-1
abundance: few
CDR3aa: CAISEGQNRYNEQFF
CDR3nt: TGTGCCATCAGTGAGGGGCAGAATAGGTACAATGAGCAGTTCTTC

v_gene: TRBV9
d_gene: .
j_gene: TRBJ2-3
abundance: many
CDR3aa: CASSASGTGTDTQYF
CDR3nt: TGTGCCAGCAGCGCCTCCGGGACTGGCACAGATACGCAGTATTTT

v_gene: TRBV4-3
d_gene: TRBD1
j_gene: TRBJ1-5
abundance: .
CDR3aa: CASSPYRGYQPQHF
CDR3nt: TGCGCCAGCAGCCCTTACAGGGGTTATCAGCCCCAGCATTTT

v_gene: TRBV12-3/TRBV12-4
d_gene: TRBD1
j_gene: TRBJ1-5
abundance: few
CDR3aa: CASSPGTGKRGQPQHF
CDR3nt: TGTGCCAGCAGCCCTGGGACAGGGAAGAGAGGTCAGCCCCAGCATTTT

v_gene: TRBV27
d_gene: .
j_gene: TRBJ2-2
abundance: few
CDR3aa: CASSLTRNGELFF
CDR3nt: TGTGCCAGCAGTTTAACAAGGAACGGGGAGCTGTTTTTT

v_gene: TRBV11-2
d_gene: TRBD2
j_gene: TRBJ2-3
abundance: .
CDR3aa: CASSRRGLAVHSTDTQYF
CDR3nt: TGTGCCAGCAGCCGGCGCGGACTAGCGGTTCACTCCACAGATACGCAGTATTTT

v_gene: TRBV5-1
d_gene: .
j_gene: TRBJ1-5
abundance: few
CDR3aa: CASSLDGGGNQPQHF
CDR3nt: TGCGCCAGCAGCTTGGATGGTGGGGGCAATCAGCCCCAGCATTTT

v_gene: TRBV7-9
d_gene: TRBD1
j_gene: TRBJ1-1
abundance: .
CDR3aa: CASSRQGVLNPEAFF
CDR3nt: TGTGCCAGCAGCCGACAGGGGGTCCTGAACCCTGAAGCTTTCTTT

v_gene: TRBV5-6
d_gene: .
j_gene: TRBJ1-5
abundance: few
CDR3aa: CASSFGVNQPQHF
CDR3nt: TGTGCCAGCAGCTTCGGGGTTAATCAGCCCCAGCATTTT

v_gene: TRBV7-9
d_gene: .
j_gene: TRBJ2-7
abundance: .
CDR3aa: CASSPGGRPYEQYF
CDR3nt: TGTGCCAGCAGTCCCGGTGGGCGGCCCTACGAGCAGTACTTC

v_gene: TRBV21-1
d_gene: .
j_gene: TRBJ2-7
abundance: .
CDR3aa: CASSKGLGVSHYEQYF
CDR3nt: TGTGCCAGCAGCAAAGGCTTGGGGGTTTCCCACTACGAGCAGTACTTC

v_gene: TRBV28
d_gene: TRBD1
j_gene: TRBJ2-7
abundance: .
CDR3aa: CASSYQGQEVFPYEQYF
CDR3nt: TGTGCCAGCAGCTACCAGGGACAGGAGGTTTTTCCCTACGAGCAGTACTTC

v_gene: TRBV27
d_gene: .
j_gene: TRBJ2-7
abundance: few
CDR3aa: CASSFGWGYEQYF
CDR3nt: TGTGCCAGCAGTTTTGGGTGGGGCTACGAGCAGTACTTC

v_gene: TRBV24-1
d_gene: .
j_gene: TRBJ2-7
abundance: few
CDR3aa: CATSEPGAGFYEQYF
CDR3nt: TGTGCCACCAGTGAACCCGGGGCAGGCTTCTACGAGCAGTACTTC

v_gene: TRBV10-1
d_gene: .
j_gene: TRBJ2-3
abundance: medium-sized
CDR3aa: CASSPPTDTQYF
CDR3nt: TGCGCCAGCAGTCCCCCCACAGATACGCAGTATTTT

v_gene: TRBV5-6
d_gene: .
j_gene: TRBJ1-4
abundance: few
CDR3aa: CASSLNWSGKQLFF
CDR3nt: TGTGCCAGCAGCTTGAACTGGTCGGGAAAACAACTGTTTTTT

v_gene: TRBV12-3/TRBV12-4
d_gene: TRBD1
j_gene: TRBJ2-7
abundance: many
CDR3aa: CASSPGTGAYEQYF
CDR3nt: TGTGCCAGCAGCCCTGGGACAGGGGCCTACGAGCAGTACTTC

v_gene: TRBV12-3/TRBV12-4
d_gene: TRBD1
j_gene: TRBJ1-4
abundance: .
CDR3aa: CASSPGQGATNEKLFF
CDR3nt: TGTGCCAGCAGTCCGGGACAGGGGGCAACTAATGAAAAACTGTTTTTT

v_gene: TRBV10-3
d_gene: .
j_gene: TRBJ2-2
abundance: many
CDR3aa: CAISDRNTGELFF
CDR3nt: TGTGCCATCAGTGACAGGAACACCGGGGAGCTGTTTTTT

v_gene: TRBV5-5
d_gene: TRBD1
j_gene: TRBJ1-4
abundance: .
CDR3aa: CASSLGIQGVNEKLFF
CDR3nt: TGTGCCAGCAGCTTGGGGATACAGGGGGTGAATGAAAAACTGTTTTTT

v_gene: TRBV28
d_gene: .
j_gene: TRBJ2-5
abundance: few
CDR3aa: CASSPATGPQETQYF
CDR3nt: TGTGCCAGCAGTCCAGCAACAGGGCCTCAAGAGACCCAGTACTTC

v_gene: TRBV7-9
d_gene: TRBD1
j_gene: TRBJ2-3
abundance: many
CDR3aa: CASAWLRGPADTQYF
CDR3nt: TGTGCCAGCGCCTGGCTCAGGGGGCCCGCAGATACGCAGTATTTT

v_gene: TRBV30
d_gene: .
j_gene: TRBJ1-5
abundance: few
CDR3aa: CAWSPDISNQPQHF
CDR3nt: TGTGCCTGGAGCCCGGACATTAGCAATCAGCCCCAGCATTTT

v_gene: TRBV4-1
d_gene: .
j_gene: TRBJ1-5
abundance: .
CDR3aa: CASSPGAGRRSNQPQHF
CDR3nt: TGCGCCAGCAGTCCAGGGGCAGGGAGAAGGAGCAATCAGCCCCAGCATTTT

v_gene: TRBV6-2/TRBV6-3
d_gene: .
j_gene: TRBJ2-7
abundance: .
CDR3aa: CASTGEPIADEQYF
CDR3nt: TGTGCCAGCACCGGGGAACCTATTGCTGACGAGCAGTACTTC

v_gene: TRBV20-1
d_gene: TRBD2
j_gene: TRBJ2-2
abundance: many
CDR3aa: CSARSWGLVGAGELFF
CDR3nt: TGCAGTGCTAGGAGCTGGGGACTAGTCGGAGCCGGGGAGCTGTTTTTT

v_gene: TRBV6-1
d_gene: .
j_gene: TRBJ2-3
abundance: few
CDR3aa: CASSPGAGADTQYF
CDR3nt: TGTGCCAGCAGTCCCGGGGCCGGCGCAGATACGCAGTATTTT

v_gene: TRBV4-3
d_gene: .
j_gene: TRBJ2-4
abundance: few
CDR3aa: CASSQVRGGGAKNIQYF
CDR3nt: TGCGCCAGCAGCCAAGTCAGGGGGGGCGGGGCCAAAAACATTCAGTACTTC

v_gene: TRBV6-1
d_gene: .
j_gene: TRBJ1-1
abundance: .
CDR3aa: CASSESLALNTEAFF
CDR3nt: TGTGCCAGCAGTGAATCGTTGGCGTTGAACACTGAAGCTTTCTTT